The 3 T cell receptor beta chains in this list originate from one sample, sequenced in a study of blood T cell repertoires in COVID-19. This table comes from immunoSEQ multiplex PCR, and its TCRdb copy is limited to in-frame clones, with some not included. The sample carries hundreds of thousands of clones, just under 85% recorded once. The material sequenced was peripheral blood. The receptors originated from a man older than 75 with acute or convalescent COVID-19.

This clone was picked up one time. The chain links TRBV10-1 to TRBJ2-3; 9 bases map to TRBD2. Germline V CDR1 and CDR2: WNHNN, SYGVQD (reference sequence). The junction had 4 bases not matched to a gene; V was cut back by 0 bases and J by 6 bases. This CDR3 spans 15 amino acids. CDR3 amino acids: CASSESGTSGDTQYF. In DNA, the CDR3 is TGCGCCAGCAGTGAGTCGGGTACTAGCGGGGATACGCAGTATTTT.

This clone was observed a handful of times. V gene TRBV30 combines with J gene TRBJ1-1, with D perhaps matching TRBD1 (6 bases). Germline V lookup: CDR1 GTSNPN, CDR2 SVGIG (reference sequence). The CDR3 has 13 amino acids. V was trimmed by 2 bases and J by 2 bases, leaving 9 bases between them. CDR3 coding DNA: TGTGCCTGGAGTAGGGACATAAACACTGAAGCTTTCTTT. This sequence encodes CAWSRDINTEAFF.

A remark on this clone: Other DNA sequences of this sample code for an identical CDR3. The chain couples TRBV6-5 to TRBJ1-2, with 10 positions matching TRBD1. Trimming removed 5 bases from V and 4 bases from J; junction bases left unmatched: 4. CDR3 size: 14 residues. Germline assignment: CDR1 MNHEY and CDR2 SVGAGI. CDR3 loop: CASSRQGAGYGYTF. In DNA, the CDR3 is TGTGCCAGCAGTAGACAGGGGGCTGGCTATGGCTACACCTTC.